These T cell receptor beta chains were read from a single sample in a study of CXCR3-negative and CXCR3-positive naive CD8 T cells. TCRdb derives one entry per CDR3 protein from the 5' RACE reads, leaving out DNA. The sample table includes about 63,000 distinct CDR3 sequences. The specimen sequenced was naive CXCR3+ CD8+ T cells from blood. These receptors all come from a human donor in good health. Some clones in this sample may be carry-over from other donors' samples. Both conserved end residues are part of each CDR3.

cdr3_length | j_call | v_call | cdr3_aa
15 | TRBJ2-4 | TRBV10-3 | CAISDLDRGKNIQYF
15 | TRBJ1-2 | TRBV4-1 | CASSQGVRGLDGYTF
15 | TRBJ2-1 | TRBV19 | CASSIDWVMDNEQFF
12 | TRBJ2-7 | TRBV28 | CASTQGAYEQYF
11 | TRBJ2-7 | TRBV20-1 | CSAPQIYEQYF
13 | TRBJ1-1 | TRBV6-5 | CASSYSPGTEAFF
11 | TRBJ2-7 | TRBV29-1 | CGVPMGGEQYF
12 | TRBJ2-7 | TRBV29-1 | CSVLGQNDEQYF
14 | TRBJ2-5 | TRBV28 | CASSGPGFQETQYF
11 | TRBJ2-1 | TRBV29-1 | CSVGLSDEQFF
15 | TRBJ1-1 | TRBV29-1 | CSVAPPAGRDTEAFF
17 | TRBJ2-1 | TRBV15 | CATSRDDNFGDVNEQFF
15 | TRBJ2-7 | TRBV18 | CASNTLADSSYEQYF